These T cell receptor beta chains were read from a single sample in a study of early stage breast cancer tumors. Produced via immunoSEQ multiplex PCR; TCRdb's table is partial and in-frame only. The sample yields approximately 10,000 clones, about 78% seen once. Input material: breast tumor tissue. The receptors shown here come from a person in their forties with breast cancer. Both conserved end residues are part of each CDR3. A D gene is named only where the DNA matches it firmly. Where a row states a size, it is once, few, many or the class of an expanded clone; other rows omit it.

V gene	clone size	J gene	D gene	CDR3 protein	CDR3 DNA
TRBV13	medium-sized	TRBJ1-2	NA	CASSLNKVDGYTF	TGTGCCAGCAGCTTGAATAAGGTCGATGGCTACACCTTC
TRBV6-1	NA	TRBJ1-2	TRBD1	CASRTGGGSDYGYTF	TGTGCCAGCAGAACAGGGGGCGGATCAGACTATGGCTACACCTTC
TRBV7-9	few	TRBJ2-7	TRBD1	CASSNPGQGVHEQYF	TGTGCCAGCAGCAACCCGGGACAGGGTGTACACGAGCAGTACTTC
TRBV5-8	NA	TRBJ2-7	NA	CASSLARPVREQYF	TGTGCCAGCAGCTTGGCCAGACCAGTAAGGGAGCAGTACTTC
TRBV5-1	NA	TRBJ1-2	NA	CASSFSSGQIYTF	TGCGCCAGCAGCTTCTCCTCGGGACAAATCTACACCTTC
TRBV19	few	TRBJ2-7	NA	CASSPLDRYYEQYF	TGTGCCAGTAGTCCCCTGGACAGATACTACGAGCAGTACTTC
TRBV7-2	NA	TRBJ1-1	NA	CASSLGASTEAFF	TGTGCCAGCAGCTTAGGGGCGAGCACTGAAGCTTTCTTT
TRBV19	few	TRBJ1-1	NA	CASSIVGGAEAFF	TGTGCCAGTAGTATAGTGGGAGGGGCTGAAGCTTTCTTT
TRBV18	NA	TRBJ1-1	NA	CASSPLGFDTEAFF	TGTGCCAGCTCACCATTAGGGTTTGACACTGAAGCTTTCTTT
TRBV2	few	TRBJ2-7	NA	CASSEHPSYSYEQYF	TGTGCCAGCAGTGAACACCCATCCTACTCCTACGAGCAGTACTTC
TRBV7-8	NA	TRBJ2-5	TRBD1	CASSSGQGWETQYF	TGTGCCAGCAGCTCGGGACAGGGGTGGGAGACCCAGTACTTC
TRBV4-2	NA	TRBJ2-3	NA	CASSEGAGVGADTQYF	TGTGCCAGCAGCGAGGGGGCGGGAGTGGGTGCAGATACGCAGTATTTT
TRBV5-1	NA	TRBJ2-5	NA	CASSLFPGEETQYF	TGCGCCAGCAGCTTGTTCCCAGGGGAAGAGACCCAGTACTTC
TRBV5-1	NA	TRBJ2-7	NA	CASSPEQGLAYEQYF	TGCGCCAGCAGCCCAGAACAGGGTCTTGCCTACGAGCAGTACTTC
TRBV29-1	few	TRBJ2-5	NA	CSVTAQETQYF	TGCAGCGTGACAGCCCAAGAGACCCAGTACTTC
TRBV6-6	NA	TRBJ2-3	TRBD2	CASSYNTAGGGDTQYF	TGTGCCAGCAGTTATAATACAGCGGGAGGTGGGGATACGCAGTATTTT
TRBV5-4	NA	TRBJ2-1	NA	CASSWGVGEQFF	TGTGCCAGCAGCTGGGGGGTGGGTGAGCAGTTCTTC
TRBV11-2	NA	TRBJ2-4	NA	CASSLTPGDVTAKNIQYF	TGTGCCAGCAGCTTAACCCCTGGAGATGTGACGGCCAAAAACATTCAGTACTTC
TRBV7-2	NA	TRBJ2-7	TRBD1	CASSLSPGGGHEQYF	TGTGCCAGCAGCTTATCCCCAGGGGGCGGCCACGAGCAGTACTTC
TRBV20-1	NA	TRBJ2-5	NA	CSARGGETQYF	TGCAGTGCTAGAGGAGGGGAGACCCAGTACTTC
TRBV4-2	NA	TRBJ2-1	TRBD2	CASSQAGTRGYNEQFF	TGTGCCAGCAGCCAAGCCGGGACTAGAGGTTACAATGAGCAGTTCTTC
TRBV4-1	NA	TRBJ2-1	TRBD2	CASRRSGLAGGNEQFF	TGCGCCAGCAGACGCTCGGGACTAGCGGGAGGGAATGAGCAGTTCTTC
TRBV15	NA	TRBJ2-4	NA	CATSSYPLAKNIQYF	TGTGCCACCAGCAGCTACCCTCTAGCCAAAAACATTCAGTACTTC
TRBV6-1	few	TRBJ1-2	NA	CASNPSGTLYGYTF	TGTGCCAGCAACCCAAGTGGGACCCTCTATGGCTACACCTTC
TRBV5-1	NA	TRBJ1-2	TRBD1	CASSLGTGLDYGYTF	TGCGCCAGCAGCCTAGGGACAGGGCTAGACTATGGCTACACCTTC
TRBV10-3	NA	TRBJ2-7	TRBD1	CAISESLVGQGAYEQYF	TGTGCCATCAGTGAGTCGCTGGTGGGACAGGGAGCCTACGAGCAGTACTTC
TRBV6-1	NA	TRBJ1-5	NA	CASSEGGNQPQHF	TGTGCCAGCAGTGAGGGGGGCAATCAGCCCCAGCATTTT
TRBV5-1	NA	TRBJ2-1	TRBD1	CASRKDRGQGEQFF	TGCGCCAGCCGCAAGGACAGGGGGCAAGGTGAGCAGTTCTTC
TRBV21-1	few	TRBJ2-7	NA	CASSKVLASEQYF	TGTGCCAGCAGCAAAGTACTAGCGAGCGAGCAGTACTTC
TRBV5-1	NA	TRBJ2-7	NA	CASRAAGILSYEQYF	TGCGCCAGCAGGGCCGCAGGGATTTTGTCCTACGAGCAGTACTTC
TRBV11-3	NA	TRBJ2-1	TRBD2	CASSLSPGLAYNEQFF	TGTGCCAGCAGCCTGTCCCCGGGACTAGCTTACAATGAGCAGTTCTTC
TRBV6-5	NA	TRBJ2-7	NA	CASSYRDGEQYF	TGTGCCAGCAGTTACAGGGACGGGGAGCAGTACTTC
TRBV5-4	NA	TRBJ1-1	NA	CASRGLGTEAFF	TGTGCCAGCAGGGGGCTGGGCACTGAAGCTTTCTTT
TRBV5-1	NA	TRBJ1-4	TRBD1	CASRSGTGGPNEKLFF	TGCGCCAGCAGGTCCGGGACAGGGGGCCCTAATGAAAAACTGTTTTTT
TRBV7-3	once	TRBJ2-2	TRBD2	CASSSSTSGSTGELFF	TGTGCCAGCAGCTCTTCGACTAGCGGGAGCACCGGGGAGCTGTTTTTT
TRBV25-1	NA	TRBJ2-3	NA	CASSNTQEITDTQYF	TGTGCCAGCAGTAACACACAGGAGATCACAGATACGCAGTATTTT
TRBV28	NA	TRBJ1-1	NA	CASINGGATEAFF	TGTGCCAGCATCAACGGGGGGGCGACTGAAGCTTTCTTT
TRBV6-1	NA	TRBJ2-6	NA	CASKSVSGANVLTF	TGTGCCAGCAAAAGCGTCTCTGGGGCCAACGTCCTGACTTTC
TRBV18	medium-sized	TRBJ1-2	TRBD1	CASSPTGWGQGFYGYTF	TGTGCCAGCTCACCCACAGGTTGGGGACAGGGATTCTATGGCTACACCTTC